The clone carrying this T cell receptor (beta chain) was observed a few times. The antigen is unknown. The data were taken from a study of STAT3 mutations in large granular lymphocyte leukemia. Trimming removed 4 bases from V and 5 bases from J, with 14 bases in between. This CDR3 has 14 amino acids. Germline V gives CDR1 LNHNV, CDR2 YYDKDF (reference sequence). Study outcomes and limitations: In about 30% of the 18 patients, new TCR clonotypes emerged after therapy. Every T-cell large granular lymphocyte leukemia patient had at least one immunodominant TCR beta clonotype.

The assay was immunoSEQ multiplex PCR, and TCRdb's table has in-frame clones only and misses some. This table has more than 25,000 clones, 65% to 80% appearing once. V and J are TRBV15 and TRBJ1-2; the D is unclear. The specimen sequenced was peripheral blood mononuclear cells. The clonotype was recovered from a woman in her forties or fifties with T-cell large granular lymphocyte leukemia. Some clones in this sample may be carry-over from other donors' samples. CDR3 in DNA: TGTGCCACCAGCAACCTGGGAACAGTTTATGGCTACACCTTC. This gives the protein CATSNLGTVYGYTF.